These 9 T cell receptor beta chains share one sample of origin, sequenced in a study of post-analysis software for immune sequencing data. General study points: There were five TRBV segments more frequent in patients than controls, and TRBV5-6, TRBV5-1 and TRBV20-1 were among them.

These receptors have no identified antigens. Carried by the TCR beta cDNA libraries were unique molecular identifiers. TCRdb used MiXCR to reprocess the PCR reads, holding one entry per CDR3 protein. Of hundreds of thousands of distinct CDR3 sequences in the sample, roughly 30% were seen once. The sequenced sample was blood. The receptor set was obtained from a girl between 10 and 17 years old with multiple sclerosis.

The rearrangement links TRBV5-1 to TRBJ2-4; the D is unclear. The J call could be wrong; TRBJ2-5 is a better fit for the DNA end. Germline assignment: CDR1 SGHRS and CDR2 YFSETQ. The length of the CDR3 is 13 residues. This CDR3 reads CASSGDLGRTQYF. In DNA, the CDR3 is TGCGCCAGCAGCGGAGACCTAGGAAGGACCCAGTACTTC.

The rearrangement uses TRBV12-3 or TRBV12-4 and TRBJ2-3; maybe TRBD1 (5 bases). V dropped 6 bases and J dropped 9 bases, with 19 bases sitting between them. CDR3 length: 14 amino acids. The CDR3 DNA reads as TGTGCCAGCAGCCCGGCCGTAAGGGGCAAAACGCAGTATTTT. Its protein product is CASSPAVRGKTQYF.

The V gene is TRBV20-1, the J gene TRBJ1-2, with a tentative D call TRBD1 (5 bases). V was clipped by 5 bases and J by 2 bases, with 18 bases between them. Germline-derived CDR1 and CDR2 are DFQATT and SNEGSKA (reference sequence). The CDR3 extends over 15 amino acids. Written as DNA, the CDR3 is TGCAGTGCTGGGCGTTTGGGGGAAATCAACTATGGCTACACCTTC. As protein: CSAGRLGEINYGYTF.

This clonotype was counted only a few times. This chain joins TRBV3-1 and TRBJ2-7; possibly TRBD1 for D (5 bases). Trimming shortened V by 2 bases and J by 7 bases, and 12 bases separated the two germline ends. Germline V gives CDR1 LGHDT, CDR2 YNNKEL (reference sequence). This CDR3 comprises 13 residues. The CDR3 DNA follows: TGTGCCAGCAGCCAACAGGGCCCCAGGGAGCAGTACTTC. Its translation is CASSQQGPREQYF.

This clonotype has more than one count but fewer than ten. The chain uses TRBV10-2 and TRBJ1-5, with TRBD1 matching 7 bases. CDR1 and CDR2 (germline): WSHSY, SAAADI. V shed 5 bases and J 6 bases; nucleotides not matched to a gene: 10. The CDR3 loop spans 15 amino acids. CDR3 nucleotides: TGCGCCAGCAGTCCTACAGGGGACCCAGGTCAGCCCCAGCATTTT. Translating gives CASSPTGDPGQPQHF.

This clonotype showed up just a few times. This chain connects TRBV20-1 to TRBJ1-4; 7 nucleotides match TRBD1. The V gene's germline CDR1 is DFQATT and CDR2 SNEGSKA (reference sequence). The CDR3 runs to 15 residues. The J segment lost 3 bases and the V segment lost 3 bases, leaving 7 bases of the junction unmatched. In DNA form, the CDR3 reads TGCAGTGCTAGTCAAGGGGGCGCGCCTAATGAAAAACTGTTTTTT. It translates to CSASQGGAPNEKLFF.

DNA for the CDR3: TGCGCCAGCAGCCCCGGCCGACAGGGGGCCGATGAGCAGTTCTTC. Translation gives CASSPGRQGADEQFF. The genes are TRBV5-1 and TRBJ2-1; TRBD1 agrees at 10 bases. Germline trimming cut 4 bases from V and 8 bases from J; bases unmatched to any gene: 9. The V gene's germline CDR1 is SGHRS and CDR2 YFSETQ. The CDR3 spans 15 residues.

This clonotype was detected a few times. The chain carries TRBV2 and TRBJ1-5; 9 nucleotides line up with TRBD1. The CDR3 covers 14 residues. V was clipped by 5 bases and J by 7 bases; unmatched bases: 6. The germline V gene encodes CDR1 SNHLY and CDR2 FYNNEI. The CDR3 bases are TGTGCCAGCAGTCCGACAGGGGGTTGGCAGCCCCAGCATTTT. Its translation is CASSPTGGWQPQHF.

The J gene is TRBJ1-1, the V gene TRBV5-1, with D perhaps TRBD1 (5 bases). The CDR3 is 14 residues long. From germline, CDR1 is SGHRS and CDR2 YFSETQ. Trimming shortened V by 1 base and J by 8 bases, and 15 bases separated the two germline ends. The DNA for the CDR3 is TGCGCCAGCAGCTTGACGGAGGGGAGGCCCGAAGCTTTCTTT. Protein sequence: CASSLTEGRPEAFF.